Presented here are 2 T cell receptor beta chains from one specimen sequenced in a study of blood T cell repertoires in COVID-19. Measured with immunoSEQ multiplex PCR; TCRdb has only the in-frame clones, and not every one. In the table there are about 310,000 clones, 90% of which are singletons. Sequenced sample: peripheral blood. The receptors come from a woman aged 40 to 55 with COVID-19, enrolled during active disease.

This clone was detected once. The CDR3 loop reads CASSLDGGGRQETQYF. Here the CDR3 DNA reads TGTGCCAGCAGCTTAGACGGCGGGGGGCGCCAAGAGACCCAGTACTTC. This chain joins TRBV7-3 and TRBJ2-5; 8 bases fit TRBD2. The CDR3 contains 16 residues. With V trimmed by 2 bases and J by 1 base, 6 bases remained unmatched. The germline gives CDR1 SGHTA, CDR2 FQGTGA. The whole variable domain, filled in from reference TRBV7-3 and TRBJ2-5, reads GAGVSQTPSNKVTEKGKYVELRCDPISGHTALYWYRQSLGQGPEFLIYFQGTGAADDSGLPNDRFFAVRPEGSVSTLKIQRTERGDSAVYLCASSLDGGGRQETQYFGPGTRLLVL.

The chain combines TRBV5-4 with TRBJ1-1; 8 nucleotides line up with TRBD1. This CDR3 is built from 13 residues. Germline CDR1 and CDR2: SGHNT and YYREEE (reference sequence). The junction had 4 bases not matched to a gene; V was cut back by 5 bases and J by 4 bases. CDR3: CASSHQGATEAFF. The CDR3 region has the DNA TGTGCCAGCAGTCACCAGGGGGCCACTGAAGCTTTCTTT.